This section outlines one T cell receptor beta chain sequence together with its context. The antigen this receptor binds is unknown. No base quality values were provided; no much bigger clone lies one nucleotide off. The treatment or condition label, read with the paper, signifies: allogeneic hematopoietic cell transplantation with graft depleted of TCRalphabeta T cells and CD19 B cells. The children who served as transplant recipients had been given grafts of TCRalphabeta/CD19-depleted allogeneic hematopoietic cells. The library was built by means of PCR. Sequencer: Illumina HiSeq 2500. To normalize quantification of the TCRbeta repertoire, the TCR libraries were built with molecular barcoding that relied on unique molecular identifiers. Starting from the raw public reads, TCRdb applied fastp trimming at Q25, assembled clones with MiXCR and retained in-frame beta chains. Rows are combined by CDR3 protein, so each entry shows the most common genes and DNA. This sample comprises about 980,000 distinct CDR3 sequences, about 26% of them detected only once. The ten largest clones add up to under 30% of the sample.

This sample stems from a study of T-cell reconstitution after alpha-beta-depleted transplantation in children (dated by TCRdb to 2016 to 2018). Concerning the study at large: The study quantitatively tracked T-cell immune reconstitution after TCRalphabeta/CD19-depleted allogeneic hematopoietic cell transplantation in children using TCR repertoire profiling.

Germline trimming amounts to 6 bases on V and 5 bases on J, with 17 as the count of junction bases outside the gene matches. The germline V gene specifies MNHNS as CDR1 and SASEGT as CDR2. Measured from the cysteine to the phenylalanine, the CDR3 is 18 residues long. Of all the DNA, just the CDR3 is kept, 54 bases in frame from base 1. The full study reports these points: In some patients, high TCRbeta diversity at day 60 was attributed to recipient T cells and intrathymic progenitors that had survived conditioning. About two months after transplant, the apparently early recovery of alphabetaT-cell counts reportedly depended on just several hundred clones that had expanded rapidly and came from non-depleted graft cells. Hyperexpanded clone frequencies declined over subsequent months; after one year, T-cell counts and TCRbeta diversity were mostly attributed to newly produced T cells.

The sequences come from PBMCs, mostly from graft donor cells, collected 360 days after TCRalphabeta/CD19-depleted stem cell transplant. The chain links TRBV6-1 with TRBJ1-5, with 9 bases aligning to TRBD1. This TCR was sampled from a boy under two years old who had a stem cell transplant for SCID, so the T cells may come from the graft donor. The DNA reads as follows: TGTGCCAGCAGAGGCTTTTTACAGGGGGCTAATTCTCATCAGCCCCAGCATTTT. The translation is CASRGFLQGANSHQPQHF.